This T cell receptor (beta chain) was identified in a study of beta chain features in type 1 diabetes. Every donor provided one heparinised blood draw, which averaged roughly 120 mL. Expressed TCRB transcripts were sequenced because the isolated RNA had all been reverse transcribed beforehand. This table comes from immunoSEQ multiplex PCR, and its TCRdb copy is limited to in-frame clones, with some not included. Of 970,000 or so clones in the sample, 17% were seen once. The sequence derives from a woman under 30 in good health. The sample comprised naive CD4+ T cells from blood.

The CDR3: CATSTGQGAANEKLFF. Here the CDR3 DNA reads TGTGCCACCAGCACAGGACAGGGGGCGGCTAATGAAAAACTGTTTTTT. The rearrangement links TRBV15 to TRBJ1-4, with TRBD1 matching 11 bases. The CDR3 loop spans 16 amino acids. Trimming took 4 bases from V and 3 from J; bases not matched to a gene: 4. CDR1 and CDR2 from the germline V gene are LNHNV and YYDKDF (reference sequence). The whole variable domain, filled in from reference TRBV15 and TRBJ1-4, reads DAMVIQNPRYQVTQFGKPVTLSCSQTLNHNVMYWYQQKSSQAPKLLFHYYDKDFNNEADTPDNFQSRRPNTSFCFLDIRSPGLGDTAMYLCATSTGQGAANEKLFFGSGTQLSVL.